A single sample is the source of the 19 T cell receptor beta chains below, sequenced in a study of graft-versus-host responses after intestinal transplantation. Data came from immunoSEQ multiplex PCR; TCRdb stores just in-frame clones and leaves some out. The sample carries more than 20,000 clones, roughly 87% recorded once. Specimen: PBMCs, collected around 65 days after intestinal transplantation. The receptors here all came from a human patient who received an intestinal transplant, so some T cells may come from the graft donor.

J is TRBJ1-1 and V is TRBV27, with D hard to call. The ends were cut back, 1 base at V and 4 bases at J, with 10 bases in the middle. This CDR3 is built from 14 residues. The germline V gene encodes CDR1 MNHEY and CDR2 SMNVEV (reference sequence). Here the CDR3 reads CASSLWETSTEAFF. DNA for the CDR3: TGTGCCAGCAGTTTATGGGAGACGAGCACTGAAGCTTTCTTT.

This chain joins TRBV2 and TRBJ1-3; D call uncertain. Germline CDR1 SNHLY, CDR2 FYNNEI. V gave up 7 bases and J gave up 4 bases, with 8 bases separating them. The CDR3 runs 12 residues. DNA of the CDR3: TGTGCCAGCACCCGGAACGGAAACACCATATATTTT. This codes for CASTRNGNTIYF.

CDR3 loop: CASSQTENTEAFF. The CDR3 bases are TGTGCCAGCAGCCAGACAGAGAACACTGAAGCTTTCTTT. The chain is built from TRBV7-9 and TRBJ1-1; D is possibly TRBD1 (5 bases). V lost 5 bases and J lost 1, with 8 bases in between. The germline V gene encodes CDR1 SEHNR and CDR2 FQNEAQ (reference sequence). The CDR3 totals 13 residues.

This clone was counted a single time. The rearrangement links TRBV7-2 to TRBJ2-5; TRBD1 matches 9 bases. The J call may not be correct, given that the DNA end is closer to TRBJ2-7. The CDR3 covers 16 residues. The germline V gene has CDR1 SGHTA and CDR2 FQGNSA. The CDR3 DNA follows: TGTGCCAGCAGCTTAGTGGGGGACAGGGTCTCCTACGAGCAGTACTTC. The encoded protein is CASSLVGDRVSYEQYF.

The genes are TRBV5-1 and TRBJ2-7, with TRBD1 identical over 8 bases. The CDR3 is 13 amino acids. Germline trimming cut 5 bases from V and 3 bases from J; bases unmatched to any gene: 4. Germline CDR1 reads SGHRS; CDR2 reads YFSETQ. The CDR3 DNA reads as TGCGCCAGCAGGCAGGGGGCGATCTACGAGCAGTACTTC. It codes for CASRQGAIYEQYF.

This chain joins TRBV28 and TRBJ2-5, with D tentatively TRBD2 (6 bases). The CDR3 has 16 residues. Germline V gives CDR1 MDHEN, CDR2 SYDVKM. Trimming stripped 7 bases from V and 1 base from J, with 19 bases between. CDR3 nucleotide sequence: TGTGCCAGCAAGTCCGAAGTCCGGGGACTCCAAGAGACCCAGTACTTC. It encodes CASKSEVRGLQETQYF.

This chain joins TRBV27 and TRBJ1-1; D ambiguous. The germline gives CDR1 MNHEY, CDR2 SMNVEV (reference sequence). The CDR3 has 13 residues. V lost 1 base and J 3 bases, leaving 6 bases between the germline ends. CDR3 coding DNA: TGTGCCAGCAGTTTATACGGGGACACTGAAGCTTTCTTT. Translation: CASSLYGDTEAFF.

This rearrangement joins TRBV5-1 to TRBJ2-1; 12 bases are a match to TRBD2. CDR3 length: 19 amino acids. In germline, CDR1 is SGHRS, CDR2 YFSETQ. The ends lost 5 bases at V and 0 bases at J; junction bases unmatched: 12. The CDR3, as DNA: TGCGCCAGCAGTATGGCTAGCGGGGGGGCCCTGAGCTCCTACAATGAGCAGTTCTTC. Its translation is CASSMASGGALSSYNEQFF.

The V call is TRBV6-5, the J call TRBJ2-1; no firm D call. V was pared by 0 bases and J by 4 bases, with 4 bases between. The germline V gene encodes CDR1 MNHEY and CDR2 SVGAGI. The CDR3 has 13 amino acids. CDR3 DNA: TGTGCCAGCAGTTACTCCGGTTACAATGAGCAGTTCTTC. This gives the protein CASSYSGYNEQFF.

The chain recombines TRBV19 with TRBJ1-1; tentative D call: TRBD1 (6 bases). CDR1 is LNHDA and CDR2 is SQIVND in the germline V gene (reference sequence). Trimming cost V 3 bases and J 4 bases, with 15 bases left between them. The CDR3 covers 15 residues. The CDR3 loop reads CASSIHGGVGTEAFF. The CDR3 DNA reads TGTGCCAGTAGTATTCACGGGGGCGTAGGCACTGAAGCTTTCTTT.

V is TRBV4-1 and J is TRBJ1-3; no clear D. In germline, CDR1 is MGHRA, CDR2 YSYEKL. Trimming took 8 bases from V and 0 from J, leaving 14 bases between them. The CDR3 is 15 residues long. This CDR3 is CASQILEDSGNTIYF. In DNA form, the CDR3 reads TGCGCCAGCCAGATACTGGAAGACTCTGGAAACACCATATATTTT.

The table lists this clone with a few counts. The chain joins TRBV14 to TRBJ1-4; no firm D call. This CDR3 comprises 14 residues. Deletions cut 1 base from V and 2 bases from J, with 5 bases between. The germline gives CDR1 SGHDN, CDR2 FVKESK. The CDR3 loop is CASSQVGTNEKLFF. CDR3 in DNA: TGTGCCAGCAGCCAAGTTGGGACTAATGAAAAACTGTTTTTT.

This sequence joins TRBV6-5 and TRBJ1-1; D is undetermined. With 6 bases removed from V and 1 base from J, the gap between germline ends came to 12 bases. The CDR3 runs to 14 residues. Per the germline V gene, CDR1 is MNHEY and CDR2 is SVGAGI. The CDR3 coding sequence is TGTGCCAGCAGCACCTACGACGGGAACACTGAAGCTTTCTTT. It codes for CASSTYDGNTEAFF.

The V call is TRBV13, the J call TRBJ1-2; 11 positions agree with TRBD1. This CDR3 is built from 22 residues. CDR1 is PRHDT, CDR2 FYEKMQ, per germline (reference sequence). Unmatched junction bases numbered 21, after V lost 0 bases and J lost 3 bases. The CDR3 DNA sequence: TGTGCCAGCAGCTTAGGATGGGGACAGGGGGGAAATAACGAAGCGATGGACTATGGCTACACCTTC. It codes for CASSLGWGQGGNNEAMDYGYTF.

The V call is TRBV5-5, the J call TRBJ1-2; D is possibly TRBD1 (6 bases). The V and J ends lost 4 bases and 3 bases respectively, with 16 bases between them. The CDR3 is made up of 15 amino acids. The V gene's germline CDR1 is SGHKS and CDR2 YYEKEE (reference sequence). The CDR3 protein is CASSLGTPWDYGYTF. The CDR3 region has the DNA TGTGCCAGCAGCCTCGGGACACCGTGGGACTATGGCTACACCTTC.

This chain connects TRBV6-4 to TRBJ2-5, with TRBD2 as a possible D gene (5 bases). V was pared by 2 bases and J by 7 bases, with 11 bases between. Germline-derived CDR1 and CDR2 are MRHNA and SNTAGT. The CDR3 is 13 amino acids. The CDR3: CASSDGESGTQYF. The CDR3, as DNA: TGTGCCAGCAGTGACGGGGAGTCCGGGACCCAGTACTTC.

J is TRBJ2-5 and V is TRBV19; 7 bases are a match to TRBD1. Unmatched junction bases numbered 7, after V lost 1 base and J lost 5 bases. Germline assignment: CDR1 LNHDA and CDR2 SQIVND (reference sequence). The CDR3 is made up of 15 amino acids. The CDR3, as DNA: TGTGCCAGTAGTATAGTCGGGACAGAGAAGGAGACCCAGTACTTC. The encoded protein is CASSIVGTEKETQYF.

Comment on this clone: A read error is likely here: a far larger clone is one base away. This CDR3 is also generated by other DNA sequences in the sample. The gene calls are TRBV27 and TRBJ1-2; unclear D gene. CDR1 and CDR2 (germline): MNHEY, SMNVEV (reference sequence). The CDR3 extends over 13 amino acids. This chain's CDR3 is CASSLRTDYGYTF. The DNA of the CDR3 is TGCGCCAGCAGTTTAAGGACGGACTATGGCTACACCTTC.

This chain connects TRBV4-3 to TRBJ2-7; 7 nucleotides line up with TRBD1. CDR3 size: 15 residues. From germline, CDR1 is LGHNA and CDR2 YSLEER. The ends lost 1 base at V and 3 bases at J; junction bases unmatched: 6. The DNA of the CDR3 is TGCGCCAGCAGCCAAGCATGGGACAGTCGCTACGAGCAGTACTTC. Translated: CASSQAWDSRYEQYF.